This TCR beta chain appears in the sequencing data of a study of cytomegalovirus exposure and HLA in healthy donors. A multiplex PCR was run with 60 Vbeta primers and 13 Jbeta primers. Assay used: immunoSEQ multiplex PCR; TCRdb lists only in-frame clones, some missing. Counted here are around 150,000 clones, more than 75% occurring once; the ten biggest clones make up 4% to 6.5%. A remark on this clone: Its antigen is not known.

Study-wide findings and caveats: The study designated about 180 TCR beta chains cytomegalovirus-associated. Most of the CMV-associated TCR beta chains (in a later analysis) appeared to be HLA-restricted.

This CDR3 has 13 amino acids. V lost 4 bases to trimming and J lost 6 bases, with 13 bases between them. Germline V gives CDR1 ENHRY, CDR2 SYGVKD. Sequences were obtained from PBMCs. V usage is TRBV10-3 and J usage is TRBJ2-7; TRBD2 might be the D (5 bases). The source is a young woman in good health and CMV-seronegative. For the CDR3, the DNA is TGTGCCATCAGTGCGTCTCAGCGGTCCGAGCAGTACTTC. Translated, it gives CAISASQRSEQYF.